The rows below give T cell receptor beta chains drawn from one sample of a study of T cells in Graves' hyperthyroidism and ophthalmopathy. TCRdb reprocessed the multiplex PCR reads via MiXCR and lists one record per CDR3 protein. Among about 610,000 distinct CDR3 sequences, about 16% were seen once, and the ten largest hold about 3.5%. The sequenced sample was blood. These receptors were taken from a middle-aged woman with Graves' ophthalmopathy. Each CDR3 is given with its conserved first and last residue. A D gene is named only where the DNA matches it firmly. Clone size is stated in some rows and not others, as once, few, many or a class when expanded.

D gene	V gene	J gene	clone size	CDR3 protein	CDR3 DNA
NA	TRBV7-9	TRBJ1-1	many	CAPGQMNTEAFF	TGTGCCCCGGGGCAGATGAACACTGAAGCTTTCTTT
TRBD1	TRBV30	TRBJ1-1	few	CAWSSTGTGEFF	TGTGCCTGGAGTTCTACGGGGACAGGAGAATTCTTT
NA	TRBV19	TRBJ1-5	once	CASGSYQPQHF	TGTGCCTCCGGGAGTTATCAGCCCCAGCATTTT
TRBD2	TRBV7-9	TRBJ2-1	few	CASSLEGGRINEQFF	TGTGCCAGCAGCTTAGAGGGCGGGAGAATCAATGAGCAGTTCTTC
TRBD2	TRBV6-1	TRBJ2-5	many	CASTQGLVAETQYF	TGTGCCAGCACCCAGGGACTAGTCGCAGAGACCCAGTACTTC
NA	TRBV2	TRBJ2-7	many	CASKGGEGYEQYF	TGTGCCAGCAAGGGGGGAGAGGGCTACGAGCAGTACTTC
TRBD1	TRBV20-1	TRBJ1-5	NA	CSANDRDGRPQHF	TGCAGTGCAAATGACAGGGATGGTCGGCCCCAGCATTTT
NA	TRBV14	TRBJ2-1	few	CASSQHTRGYGQFF	TGTGCCAGCAGCCAACACACTCGGGGCTACGGGCAGTTCTTC
NA	TRBV5-1	TRBJ2-1	few	CASSEGDILYEQFF	TGCGCCAGCAGCGAAGGGGACATTTTGTATGAGCAGTTCTTC
TRBD2	TRBV20-1	TRBJ2-7	NA	CSALGGTVYEQYF	TGCAGTGCTCTGGGGGGGACTGTCTACGAGCAGTACTTC
NA	TRBV29-1	TRBJ2-2	NA	CSVGGHGELFF	TGCAGCGTTGGTGGGCACGGGGAGCTGTTTTTT
NA	TRBV5-1	TRBJ2-6	NA	CASGLAPKTGSGANVLTF	TGCGCCAGCGGCTTGGCCCCTAAGACCGGCTCTGGGGCCAACGTCCTGACTTTC
TRBD1	TRBV2	TRBJ1-6	NA	CASRRDSVRSPLHF	TGTGCCAGCAGGAGGGACAGCGTGAGATCACCCCTCCACTTT
NA	TRBV27	TRBJ2-3	many	CASSSRARRRTDTQYF	TGTGCCAGCAGTTCCCGGGCCCGGCGGCGCACAGATACGCAGTATTTT
NA	TRBV10-2	TRBJ1-1	NA	CASHDRQGSDKAFF	TGCGCCAGCCACGACCGGCAGGGTAGTGATAAAGCTTTCTTT
TRBD1	TRBV11-1	TRBJ2-1	medium-sized	CASSLEDRVDEQFF	TGTGCCAGCAGCTTAGAGGACAGGGTTGATGAGCAGTTCTTC
NA	TRBV28	TRBJ2-2	many	CASSLLAPPGELFF	TGTGCCAGCAGTTTACTAGCCCCCCCCGGGGAGCTGTTTTTT
NA	TRBV7-9	TRBJ2-5	many	CASSLGYGETQYF	TGTGCCAGCAGCTTAGGGTACGGAGAGACCCAGTACTTC
NA	TRBV3-1	TRBJ2-1	many	CASRDWGYNEQFF	TGTGCCAGCAGGGACTGGGGCTACAATGAGCAGTTCTTC
TRBD2	TRBV7-9	TRBJ2-5	few	CASSKTSGQETQYF	TGTGCCAGCAGCAAGACTAGCGGCCAAGAGACCCAGTACTTC
NA	TRBV7-8	TRBJ2-5	many	CASSLVGTQYF	TGTGCCAGCAGCTTAGTAGGGACCCAGTACTTC
NA	TRBV13	TRBJ2-1	many	CASSREVSSGEQFF	TGTGCCAGCAGCAGAGAGGTATCCTCGGGTGAGCAGTTCTTC
NA	TRBV9	TRBJ1-4	many	CASSVAPGAEKLFF	TGTGCCAGCAGCGTAGCTCCGGGGGCTGAAAAACTGTTTTTT
NA	TRBV19	TRBJ2-6	NA	CASSGHASGANVLTF	TGTGCCAGTAGTGGACATGCCTCTGGGGCCAACGTCCTGACTTTC
TRBD2	TRBV5-8	TRBJ2-2	NA	CASRASGTSGDTGELFF	TGTGCCAGCAGAGCATCCGGGACTAGCGGCGACACCGGGGAGCTGTTTTTT
NA	TRBV2	TRBJ2-1	many	CASSVGRYNEQFF	TGTGCCAGCAGCGTTGGTAGGTACAATGAGCAGTTCTTC
TRBD1	TRBV6-2/TRBV6-3	TRBJ1-2	NA	CASSLDRDHGYTF	TGTGCCAGCAGTCTGGACAGGGACCATGGCTACACCTTC
NA	TRBV20-1	TRBJ1-2	few	CSASSAIYGYTF	TGCAGTGCTAGTTCAGCGATCTATGGCTACACCTTC
NA	TRBV6-1	TRBJ2-1	few	CVIQRGESYSEQFF	TGTGTCATTCAGAGGGGGGAATCCTACAGTGAGCAGTTCTTC
TRBD2	TRBV7-2	TRBJ2-3	many	CASSLVIAGADTQYF	TGTGCCAGCAGCTTAGTTATAGCGGGGGCAGATACGCAGTATTTT
TRBD2	TRBV12-3/TRBV12-4	TRBJ2-1	NA	CASSLHGRAPNEQFF	TGTGCCAGCAGTTTACACGGGAGGGCCCCCAATGAGCAGTTCTTC
NA	TRBV7-2	TRBJ2-7	many	CASSFQDLTYEQYF	TGTGCCAGCAGCTTCCAGGACTTAACCTACGAGCAGTACTTC
TRBD1	TRBV20-1	TRBJ1-1	many	CSAIQTQGVKSEAFF	TGCAGTGCTATACAAACACAGGGGGTCAAATCTGAAGCTTTCTTT
NA	TRBV28	TRBJ2-1	many	CASSLGSLTLYNEQFF	TGTGCCAGCAGTTTGGGCTCCTTAACCTTATACAATGAGCAGTTCTTC
NA	TRBV2	TRBJ2-1	NA	CASSEEGTLRFF	TGTGCCAGCAGTGAAGAAGGGACACTGAGGTTCTTC
NA	TRBV19	TRBJ1-2	NA	CASRGPPRQSFVYGYTF	TGTGCCAGTAGGGGTCCTCCCCGGCAGTCCTTCGTGTATGGCTACACCTTC
TRBD1	TRBV6-1	TRBJ1-6	many	CASSPGQGDSPLHF	TGTGCCAGCAGCCCGGGACAGGGGGATTCACCCCTCCACTTT
NA	TRBV28	TRBJ2-7	NA	CASRAYPYEQYF	TGTGCCAGCAGGGCGTATCCCTACGAGCAGTACTTC
TRBD1	TRBV4-1	TRBJ1-1	NA	CASSQRKLGQGAAEAFF	TGCGCCAGCAGCCAAAGAAAATTAGGACAGGGGGCTGCTGAAGCTTTCTTT
NA	TRBV29-1	TRBJ1-1	many	CSVKPLLSRNTEAFF	TGCAGCGTTAAGCCGCTGCTTAGCAGGAACACTGAAGCTTTCTTT
NA	TRBV11-2	TRBJ1-1	many	CASSRQQGTEAFF	TGTGCCAGCAGCCGCCAACAAGGGACTGAAGCTTTCTTT
NA	TRBV6-1	TRBJ2-1	many	CASSRKPGVEQFF	TGTGCCAGCAGCCGAAAACCGGGAGTCGAGCAGTTCTTC
NA	TRBV29-1	TRBJ2-5	NA	CSIEGKTQYF	TGCAGCATTGAAGGGAAGACCCAGTACTTC